The 16 T cell receptor beta chains listed next were all sequenced from one sample in a study of T cells in Graves' hyperthyroidism and ophthalmopathy (dated 2019 in TCRdb). The receptor library was made with multiplex PCR. Sequencing was performed on an Illumina HiSeq 2000. TCR beta CDR3 regions were amplified from RNA transcripts. A first-round RT-PCR of the TCR CDR3 used the HTBI primer set with the Qiagen OneStep RT-PCR kit. In TCRdb, the public reads were trimmed at Q25 with fastp and aligned with MiXCR, with productive beta chains retained. Here each entry gathers all rows of one CDR3 protein and keeps the most common genes and DNA. The sample includes roughly 750,000 distinct CDR3 sequences, with roughly 15% observed a single time. The ten largest make up around 7.7% of the sample. What was sequenced was blood. The receptors were gathered from a man aged 18-30 years with Graves' hyperthyroidism.

This clonotype was counted between two and nine times. The chain has TRBV30 and TRBJ2-3, with TRBD2 identical over 8 bases. V lost 2 bases and J lost 1; bases outside the gene matches: 11. Germline V lookup: CDR1 GTSNPN, CDR2 SVGIG (reference sequence). This CDR3 spans 17 amino acids. CDR3 DNA sequence: TGTGCCTGGAGTCCTTCATTGACTAGCGATGGCACAGATACGCAGTATTTT. Its protein product is CAWSPSLTSDGTDTQYF.

This clonotype was seen a handful of times. The DNA for the CDR3 is TGTGCCACCAGCAGCCGGGGCGCGGAATACAATGAGCAGTTCTTC. Protein sequence: CATSSRGAEYNEQFF. The chain carries TRBV15 and TRBJ2-1; D is tentatively TRBD1 or TRBD2 (5 bases each). The CDR3 has 15 residues. The germline gives CDR1 LNHNV, CDR2 YYDKDF (reference sequence). V dropped 3 bases and J dropped 4 bases, with 13 bases sitting between them.

This clonotype has a count of ten or more. The chain joins TRBV11-2 to TRBJ2-3; D not certain. V lost 1 base to trimming and J lost 0 bases, with 8 bases between them. Germline assignment: CDR1 SGHAT and CDR2 FQNNGV. This CDR3 region has 15 residues. The CDR3 coding sequence is TGTGCCAGCAGCTTAGGATTAGTGAGCACAGATACGCAGTATTTT. It codes for CASSLGLVSTDTQYF.

This clonotype showed up just a few times. V and J are TRBV25-1 and TRBJ2-5, with D tentatively TRBD1 (6 bases). From germline, CDR1 is MGHDK and CDR2 SYGVNS. This CDR3 has 15 residues. V dropped 2 bases and J dropped 6 bases, with 16 bases sitting between them. The CDR3 spells CASSEGAGARQTQYF. The CDR3 DNA is TGTGCCAGCAGTGAAGGGGCAGGGGCGCGGCAGACCCAGTACTTC.

This clonotype came up many times. The chain links TRBV28 to TRBJ2-3; 8 bases map to TRBD1. Trimming at V came to 1 base and at J to 2 bases, leaving 2 bases not matched to a gene. This CDR3 region has 15 residues. CDR1 and CDR2 (germline): MDHEN, SYDVKM. The CDR3 nucleotides are TGTGCCAGCAGTTTATTGGGACAGGCCACAGATACGCAGTATTTT. It translates to CASSLLGQATDTQYF.

This clonotype was counted ten times or more. This chain connects TRBV18 to TRBJ2-7; D not certain. Trimming took off 2 bases at V and 3 bases at J, with 11 bases between the two ends. From germline, CDR1 is KGHSH and CDR2 LQKENI. CDR3 length: 14 amino acids. CDR3 DNA sequence: TGTGCCAGCTCACCAACCTCGGGCGACTACGAGCAGTACTTC. This codes for CASSPTSGDYEQYF.

In this sample, this clonotype turned up a few times. This chain links TRBV2 with TRBJ1-4; 8 bases line up with TRBD1. The V and J ends lost 8 bases and 8 bases, in that order; junction bases with no gene match: 7. The CDR3 spans 13 residues. CDR1 is SNHLY, CDR2 FYNNEI, per germline. The CDR3 DNA reads TGTGCCAGCGGAGGACAGGGTAGAGAAAAACTGTTTTTT. Its protein product is CASGGQGREKLFF.

This clonotype appeared once. The chain joins TRBV7-8 to TRBJ2-5; D uncertain. CDR1 SGHVS and CDR2 FQNEAQ come from the germline V gene. The CDR3 runs 14 residues. V lost 1 base to trimming and J lost 3 bases, with 9 bases between them. CDR3 protein: CASSLEPAEETQYF. CDR3 nucleotide sequence: TGTGCCAGCAGCTTAGAACCCGCGGAAGAGACCCAGTACTTC.

This clonotype was seen a handful of times. J is TRBJ1-2 and V is TRBV6-5, with unresolved D. Germline V CDR1 and CDR2: MNHEY, SVGAGI. V lost 0 bases and J 0 bases, leaving 8 bases between the germline ends. The CDR3 totals 15 residues. CDR3 region: CASSYSGDSNYGYTF. The DNA of the CDR3 is TGTGCCAGCAGTTACTCCGGGGATTCTAACTATGGCTACACCTTC.

The chain employs TRBV7-9 and TRBJ2-5; a possible D gene is TRBD2 (5 bases). CDR3 length: 15 residues. The ends were cut back, 2 bases at V and 2 bases at J, with 12 bases in the middle. Germline assignment: CDR1 SEHNR and CDR2 FQNEAQ (reference sequence). DNA for the CDR3: TGTGCCAGCAGCTTAATAGACGCGGGTCAAGAGACCCAGTACTTC. Translation: CASSLIDAGQETQYF. The full variable domain, rest sourced from reference TRBV7-9 and TRBJ2-5, is DTGVSQNPRHKITKRGQNVTFRCDPISEHNRLYWYRQTLGQGPEFLTYFQNEAQLEKSRLLSDRFSAERPKGSFSTLEIQRTEQGDSAMYLCASSLIDAGQETQYFGPGTRLLVL.

This chain joins TRBV7-9 and TRBJ1-5, with D tentatively TRBD1 (5 bases). CDR3 size: 15 residues. Trimming took 5 bases from V and 2 from J, leaving 13 bases between them. CDR1 and CDR2 from the germline V gene are SEHNR and FQNEAQ (reference sequence). This CDR3 reads CASSTGTRGNQPQHF. The CDR3 region has the DNA TGTGCCAGCAGCACGGGGACGAGAGGCAATCAGCCCCAGCATTTT.

This clonotype was counted at least ten times. The chain is built from TRBV28 and TRBJ2-7; 10 bases map to TRBD2. CDR3 length: 20 residues. Germline CDR1 reads MDHEN; CDR2 reads SYDVKM. After removal of 4 bases from V and 2 bases from J, the junction contained 20 bases not matched to a gene. The CDR3 DNA is TGTGCCAGCAGTTCATCAGGTTCGGACAGGGTGAGCGGGAGGGCCTACGAGCAGTACTTC. It yields the protein CASSSSGSDRVSGRAYEQYF.

This sequence joins TRBV5-4 and TRBJ2-1; 12 bases agree with TRBD2. Germline CDR1 and CDR2: SGHNT and YYREEE (reference sequence). The CDR3 is 16 amino acids. J gave up 10 bases and V 4 bases, and 12 bases lay outside the gene matches. CDR3 sequence: CASSHLAGGPVREQFF. As DNA, the CDR3 is TGTGCCAGCAGCCATCTAGCGGGAGGGCCGGTTCGCGAGCAGTTCTTC.

This clonotype has more than one count but fewer than ten. The chain is built from TRBV3-1 and TRBJ2-1; D gene unclear. There are 13 residues in the CDR3. The germline V gene encodes CDR1 LGHDT and CDR2 YNNKEL (reference sequence). V was shortened by 1 base and J by 8 bases, with 9 bases between the two germline ends. CDR3 sequence reads: CASSQVAWDEQFF. Written as DNA, the CDR3 is TGTGCCAGCAGCCAAGTCGCGTGGGATGAGCAGTTCTTC.

The rearrangement uses TRBV11-2 and TRBJ1-2; possibly TRBD1 for D (6 bases). V lost 3 bases to trimming and J lost 7 bases, with 15 bases between them. Germline V CDR1 and CDR2: SGHAT, FQNNGV. The CDR3 consists of 14 residues. CDR3 sequence: CASSFLQGSSGYTF. The DNA of the CDR3 is TGTGCCAGCAGCTTCCTACAGGGATCATCTGGCTACACCTTC.

This clonotype was counted many times. The genes are TRBV2 and TRBJ2-7; 9 positions agree with TRBD1. This CDR3 contains 13 residues. CDR1 SNHLY and CDR2 FYNNEI come from the germline V gene. Germline trimming cut 6 bases from V and 6 bases from J; bases unmatched to any gene: 6. The CDR3 DNA reads as TGTGCCAGCAGCCGGGACAGGGAGGCCGAGCAGTACTTC. Protein: CASSRDREAEQYF.